One sample yielded the 11 T cell receptor beta chains listed below, sequenced in a study of T cells in Graves' hyperthyroidism and ophthalmopathy. There were TCR beta CDR3 regions amplified from RNA transcripts. An initial round of RT-PCR targeting the TCR CDR3 relied on the HTBI primer set. TCRdb reanalysed the multiplex PCR reads using MiXCR and keeps one entry per CDR3 protein. Here the sample spans some 740,000 distinct CDR3 sequences, around 15% being singletons. Sequenced sample: blood. The receptors shown here come from a woman aged 18-29 years with Graves' hyperthyroidism.

This clonotype occurred many times. V gene TRBV7-3 combines with J gene TRBJ2-3, with 14 nucleotides matching TRBD2. J gave up 3 bases and V 6 bases, and 5 bases lay outside the gene matches. From germline, CDR1 is SGHTA and CDR2 FQGTGA. The CDR3 has 16 amino acids. The CDR3 DNA reads TGTGCCAGCAGGTCCGGACTAGCGGGAGGAACAGATACGCAGTATTTT. It yields the protein CASRSGLAGGTDTQYF.

The chain links TRBV5-1 to TRBJ2-7, with 8 bases aligning to TRBD1. The junction had 10 bases not matched to a gene; V was cut back by 2 bases and J by 0 bases. CDR3 length: 17 amino acids. CDR1 is SGHRS and CDR2 is YFSETQ in the germline V gene. CDR3 coding DNA: TGCGCCAGCAGCTTTTCCTCCCGGGACAGGAGCTCCTACGAGCAGTACTTC. Translation gives CASSFSSRDRSSYEQYF. Full variable domain (outside the CDR3, taken from reference TRBV5-1 and TRBJ2-7): KAGVTQTPRYLIKTRGQQVTLSCSPISGHRSVSWYQQTPGQGLQFLFEYFSETQRNKGNFPGRFSGRQFSNSRSEMNVSTLELGDSALYLCASSFSSRDRSSYEQYFGPGTRLTVT.

The V call is TRBV7-9, the J call TRBJ2-1; D unclear. Germline V lookup: CDR1 SEHNR, CDR2 FQNEAQ (reference sequence). The CDR3 contains 17 residues. The ends were cut back, 4 bases at V and 0 bases at J, with 16 bases in the middle. The CDR3 is CASSSPRRGSSYNEQFF. The CDR3, as DNA: TGTGCCAGCAGCTCTCCCAGGCGCGGAAGCTCCTACAATGAGCAGTTCTTC.

This clonotype was seen many times. V usage is TRBV3-1 and J usage is TRBJ1-5; no clear D. CDR1 and CDR2 from the germline V gene are LGHDT and YNNKEL (reference sequence). The CDR3 runs to 13 residues. The ends were cut back, 4 bases at V and 3 bases at J, with 7 bases in the middle. For the CDR3, the DNA is TGTGCCAGCAGCCCGCGGCCCAATCAGCCCCAGCATTTT. It translates to CASSPRPNQPQHF. Based on the CDR3 plus reference TRBV3-1 and TRBJ1-5, the full variable domain is DTAVSQTPKYLVTQMGNDKSIKCEQNLGHDTMYWYKQDSKKFLKIMFSYNNKELIINETVPNRFSPKSPDKAHLNLHINSLELGDSAVYFCASSPRPNQPQHFGDGTRLSIL.

This clonotype was seen at least ten times. The chain employs TRBV11-2 and TRBJ2-1; 12 nucleotides agree with TRBD2. The CDR3 runs 14 residues. Per the germline V gene, CDR1 is SGHAT and CDR2 is FQNNGV. J gave up 7 bases and V 5 bases, and 3 bases lay outside the gene matches. The CDR3 sequence: CASSAGLAGNEQFF. Written as DNA, the CDR3 is TGTGCCAGCAGCGCAGGACTAGCGGGAAATGAGCAGTTCTTC.

The chain is built from TRBV7-9 and TRBJ2-7, with D unclear. Germline V gene sequence: CDR1 SEHNR, CDR2 FQNEAQ (reference sequence). Trimming pared 3 bases from V and 6 bases from J, leaving 12 bases between. The CDR3 runs to 13 residues. CDR3 amino acids: CASSFPGSGEQYF. The DNA for the CDR3 is TGTGCCAGCAGCTTTCCAGGCTCTGGCGAGCAGTACTTC.

This clonotype was found a few times. The J gene is TRBJ2-2, the V gene TRBV20-1; possible D gene TRBD2, 6 bases. The germline V and J ends were trimmed by 6 bases and 5 bases, with 16 bases remaining between them. Germline values: CDR1 DFQATT, CDR2 SNEGSKA (reference sequence). The CDR3 is 14 amino acids. CDR3 protein: CSAPHGSRTGELFF. The CDR3 nucleotides read TGCAGTGCGCCCCACGGGAGTCGGACCGGGGAGCTGTTTTTT.

The V gene is TRBV7-2, the J gene TRBJ2-5, with 12 nucleotides matching TRBD2. With V trimmed by 1 base and J by 4 bases, 4 bases remained unmatched. The CDR3 runs 16 residues. Per the germline V gene, CDR1 is SGHTA and CDR2 is FQGNSA. DNA of the CDR3: TGTGCCAGCAGCTTAGGACTAGCGGGAGAAGGAGAGACCCAGTACTTC. It is translated as CASSLGLAGEGETQYF.

This clonotype came up many times. The gene calls are TRBV20-1 and TRBJ2-5; no firm D call. This CDR3 spans 12 amino acids. Germline V gene data show CDR1 as DFQATT and CDR2 as SNEGSKA (reference sequence). V lost 3 bases and J 2 bases, leaving 7 bases between the germline ends. CDR3 amino acids: CSASQDQETQYF. The CDR3 DNA reads as TGCAGTGCTAGTCAGGATCAAGAGACCCAGTACTTC.

The chain links TRBV12-3 or TRBV12-4 to TRBJ1-2, with D perhaps TRBD1 (6 bases). This CDR3 region has 13 residues. V was cut by 6 bases and J by 7 bases, with 15 bases left in between. The CDR3 spells CASRGGGLVGYTF. Here the CDR3 DNA reads TGTGCCAGCAGGGGAGGGGGTCTCGTTGGCTACACCTTC.

This clonotype was counted between two and nine times. The CDR3 nucleotides are TGTGCCACCAGCAGAGAGGTCACAGGGGGCAATCAGCCCCAGCATTTT. Translation gives CATSREVTGGNQPQHF. V gene TRBV15 combines with J gene TRBJ1-5, with 7 positions matching TRBD1. After removal of 0 bases from V and 2 bases from J, the junction contained 4 bases not matched to a gene. The V gene's germline CDR1 is LNHNV and CDR2 YYDKDF (reference sequence). This CDR3 comprises 16 residues.